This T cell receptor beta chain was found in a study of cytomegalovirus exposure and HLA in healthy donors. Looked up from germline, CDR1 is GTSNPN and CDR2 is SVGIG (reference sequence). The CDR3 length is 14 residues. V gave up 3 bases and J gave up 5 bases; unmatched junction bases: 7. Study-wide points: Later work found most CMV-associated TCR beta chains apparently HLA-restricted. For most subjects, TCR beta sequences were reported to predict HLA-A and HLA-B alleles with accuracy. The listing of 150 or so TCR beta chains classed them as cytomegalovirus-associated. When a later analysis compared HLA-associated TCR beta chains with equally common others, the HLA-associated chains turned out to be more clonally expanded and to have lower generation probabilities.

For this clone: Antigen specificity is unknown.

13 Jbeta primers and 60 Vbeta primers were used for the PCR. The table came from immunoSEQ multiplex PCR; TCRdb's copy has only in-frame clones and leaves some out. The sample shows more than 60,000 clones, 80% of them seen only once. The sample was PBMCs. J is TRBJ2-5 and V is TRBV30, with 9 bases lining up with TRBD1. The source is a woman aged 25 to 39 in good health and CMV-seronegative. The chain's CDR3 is CAWSSGTGLETQYF. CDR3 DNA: TGTGCCTGGAGCTCAGGGACAGGGTTGGAGACCCAGTACTTC.